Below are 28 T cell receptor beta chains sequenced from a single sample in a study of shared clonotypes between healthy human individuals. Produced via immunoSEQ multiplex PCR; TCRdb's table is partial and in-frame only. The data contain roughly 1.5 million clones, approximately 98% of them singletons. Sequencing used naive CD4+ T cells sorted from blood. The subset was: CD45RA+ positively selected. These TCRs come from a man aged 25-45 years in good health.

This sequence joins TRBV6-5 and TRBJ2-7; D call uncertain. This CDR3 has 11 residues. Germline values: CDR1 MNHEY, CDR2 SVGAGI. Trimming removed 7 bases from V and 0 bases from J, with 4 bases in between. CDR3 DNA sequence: TGTGCCAGCAAAAGCTCCTACGAGCAGTACTTC. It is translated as CASKSSYEQYF.

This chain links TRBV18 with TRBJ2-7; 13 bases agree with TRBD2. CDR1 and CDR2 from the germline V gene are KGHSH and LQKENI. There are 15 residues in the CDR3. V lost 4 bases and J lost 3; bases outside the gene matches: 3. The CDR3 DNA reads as TGTGCCAGCTCACTACGGACTAGCGGGAGCTACGAGCAGTACTTC. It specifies CASSLRTSGSYEQYF.

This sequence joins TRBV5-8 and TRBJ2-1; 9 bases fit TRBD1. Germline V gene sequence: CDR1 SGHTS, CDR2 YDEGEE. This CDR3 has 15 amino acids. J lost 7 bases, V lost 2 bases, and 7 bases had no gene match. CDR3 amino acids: CASSFAGQGENEQFF. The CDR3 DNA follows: TGTGCCAGCAGCTTCGCGGGACAGGGTGAGAATGAGCAGTTCTTC.

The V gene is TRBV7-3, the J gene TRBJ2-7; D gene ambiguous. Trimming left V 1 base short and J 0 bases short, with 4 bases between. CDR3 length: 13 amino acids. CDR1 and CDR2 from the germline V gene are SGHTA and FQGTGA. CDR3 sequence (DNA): TGTGCCAGCAGCTTAATACACTCCTACGAGCAGTACTTC. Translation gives CASSLIHSYEQYF.

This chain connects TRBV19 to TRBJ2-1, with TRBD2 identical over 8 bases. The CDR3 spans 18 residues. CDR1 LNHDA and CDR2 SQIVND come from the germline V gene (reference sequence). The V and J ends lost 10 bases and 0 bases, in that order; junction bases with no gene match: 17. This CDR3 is CATSRASGRSSSYNEQFF. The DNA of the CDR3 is TGTGCCACCTCAAGGGCTAGCGGGCGATCGAGCTCCTACAATGAGCAGTTCTTC.

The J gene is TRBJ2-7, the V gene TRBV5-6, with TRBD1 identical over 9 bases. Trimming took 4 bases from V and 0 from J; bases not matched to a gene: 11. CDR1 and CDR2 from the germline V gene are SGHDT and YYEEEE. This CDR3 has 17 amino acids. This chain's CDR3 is CASSAISGTGSSYEQYF. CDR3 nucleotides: TGTGCCAGCAGCGCGATATCCGGGACAGGGAGCTCCTACGAGCAGTACTTC.

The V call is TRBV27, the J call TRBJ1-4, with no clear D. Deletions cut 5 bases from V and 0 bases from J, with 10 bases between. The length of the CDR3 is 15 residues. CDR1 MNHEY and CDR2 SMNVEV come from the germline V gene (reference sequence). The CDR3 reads CASSPRVATNEKLFF. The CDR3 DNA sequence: TGTGCCAGCAGTCCGCGGGTTGCAACTAATGAAAAACTGTTTTTT.

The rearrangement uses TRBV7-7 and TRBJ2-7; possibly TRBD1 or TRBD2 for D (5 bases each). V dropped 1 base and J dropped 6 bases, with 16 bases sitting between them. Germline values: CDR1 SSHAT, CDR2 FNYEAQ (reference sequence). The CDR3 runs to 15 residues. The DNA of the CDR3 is TGTGCCAGCAGCTTAGAATTGGGGACGATGACCGAGCAGTACTTC. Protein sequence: CASSLELGTMTEQYF.

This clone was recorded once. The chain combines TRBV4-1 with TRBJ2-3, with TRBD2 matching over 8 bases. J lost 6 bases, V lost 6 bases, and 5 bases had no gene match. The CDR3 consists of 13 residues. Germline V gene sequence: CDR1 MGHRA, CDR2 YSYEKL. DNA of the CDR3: TGCGCCAGCAGGACTAGCGACACGGATACGCAGTATTTT. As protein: CASRTSDTDTQYF.

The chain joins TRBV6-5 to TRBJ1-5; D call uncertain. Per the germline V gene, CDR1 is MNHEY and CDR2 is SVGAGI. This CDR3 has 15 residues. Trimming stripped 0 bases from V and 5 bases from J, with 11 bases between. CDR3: CASSYSGRRDQPQHF. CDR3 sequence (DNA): TGTGCCAGCAGTTACTCTGGAAGGAGAGATCAGCCCCAGCATTTT.

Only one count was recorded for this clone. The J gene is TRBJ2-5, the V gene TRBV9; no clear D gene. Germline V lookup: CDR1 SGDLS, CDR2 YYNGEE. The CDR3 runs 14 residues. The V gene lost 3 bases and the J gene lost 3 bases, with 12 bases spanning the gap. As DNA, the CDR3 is TGTGCCAGCAGCGCAGACACGGGTAAAGAGACCCAGTACTTC. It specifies CASSADTGKETQYF.

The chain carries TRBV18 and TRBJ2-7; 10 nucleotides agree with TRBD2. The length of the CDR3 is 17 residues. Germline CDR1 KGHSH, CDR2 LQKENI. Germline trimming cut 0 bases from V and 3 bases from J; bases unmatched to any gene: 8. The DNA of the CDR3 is TGTGCCAGCTCACCACCTGGACTAGCGGCCCAAAACTACGAGCAGTACTTC. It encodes CASSPPGLAAQNYEQYF.

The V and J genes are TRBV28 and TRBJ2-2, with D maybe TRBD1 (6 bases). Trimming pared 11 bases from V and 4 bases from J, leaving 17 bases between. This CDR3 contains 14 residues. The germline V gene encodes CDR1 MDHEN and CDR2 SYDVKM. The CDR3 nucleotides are TGTGCCGGAAGACGACAGGCGGGCACCGGGGAGCTGTTTTTT. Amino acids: CAGRRQAGTGELFF.

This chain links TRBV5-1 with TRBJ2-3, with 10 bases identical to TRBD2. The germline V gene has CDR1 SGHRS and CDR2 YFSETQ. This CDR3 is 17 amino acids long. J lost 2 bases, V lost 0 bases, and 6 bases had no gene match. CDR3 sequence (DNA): TGCGCCAGCAGCTTGGGGCTGGGGACTAGCGACACAGATACGCAGTATTTT. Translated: CASSLGLGTSDTDTQYF.

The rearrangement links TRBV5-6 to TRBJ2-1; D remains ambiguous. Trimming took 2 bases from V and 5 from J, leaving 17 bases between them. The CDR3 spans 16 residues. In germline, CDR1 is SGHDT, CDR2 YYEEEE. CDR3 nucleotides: TGTGCCAGCAGCTTACCAGAGGCACGGGCACACAATGAGCAGTTCTTC. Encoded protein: CASSLPEARAHNEQFF.

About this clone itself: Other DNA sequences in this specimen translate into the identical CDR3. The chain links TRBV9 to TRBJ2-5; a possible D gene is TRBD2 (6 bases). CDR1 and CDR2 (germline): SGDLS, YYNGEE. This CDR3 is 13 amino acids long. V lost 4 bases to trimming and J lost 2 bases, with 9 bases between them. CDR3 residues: CASSRRGQETQYF. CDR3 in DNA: TGTGCCAGCAGCCGGCGGGGTCAAGAGACCCAGTACTTC.

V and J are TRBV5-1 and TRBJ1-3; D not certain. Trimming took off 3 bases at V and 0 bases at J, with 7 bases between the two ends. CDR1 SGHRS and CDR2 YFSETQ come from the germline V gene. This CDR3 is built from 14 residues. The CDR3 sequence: CASSSDPSGNTIYF. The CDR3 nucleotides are TGCGCCAGCAGCTCGGACCCCTCTGGAAACACCATATATTTT.

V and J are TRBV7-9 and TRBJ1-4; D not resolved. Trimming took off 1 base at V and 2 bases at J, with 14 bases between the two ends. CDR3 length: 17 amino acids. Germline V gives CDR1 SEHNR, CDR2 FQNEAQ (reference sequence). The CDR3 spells CASSLGQGRRTNEKLFF. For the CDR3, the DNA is TGTGCCAGCAGCTTAGGACAAGGGCGCCGTACTAATGAAAAACTGTTTTTT.

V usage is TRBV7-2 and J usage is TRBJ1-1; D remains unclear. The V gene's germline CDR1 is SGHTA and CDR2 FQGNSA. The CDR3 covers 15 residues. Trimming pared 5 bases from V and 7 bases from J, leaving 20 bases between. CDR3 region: CASSQTFSPGVEAFF. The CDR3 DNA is TGTGCCAGCAGCCAGACCTTCTCTCCGGGCGTTGAAGCTTTCTTT.

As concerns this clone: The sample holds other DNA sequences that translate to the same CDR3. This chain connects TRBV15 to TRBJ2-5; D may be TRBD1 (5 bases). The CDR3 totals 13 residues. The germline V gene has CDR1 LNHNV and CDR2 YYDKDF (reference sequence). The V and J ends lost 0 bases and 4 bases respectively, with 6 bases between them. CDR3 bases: TGTGCCACCAGCAGAGATAGGGGAGAGACCCAGTACTTC. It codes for CATSRDRGETQYF. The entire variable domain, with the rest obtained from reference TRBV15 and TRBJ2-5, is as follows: DAMVIQNPRYQVTQFGKPVTLSCSQTLNHNVMYWYQQKSSQAPKLLFHYYDKDFNNEADTPDNFQSRRPNTSFCFLDIRSPGLGDTAMYLCATSRDRGETQYFGPGTRLLVL.

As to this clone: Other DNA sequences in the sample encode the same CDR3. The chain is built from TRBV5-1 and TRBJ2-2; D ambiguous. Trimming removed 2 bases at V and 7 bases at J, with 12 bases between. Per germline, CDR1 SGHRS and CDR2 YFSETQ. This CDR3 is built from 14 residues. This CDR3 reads CASSLDSPGGELFF. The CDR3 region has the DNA TGCGCCAGCAGCTTAGATAGCCCGGGCGGGGAGCTGTTTTTT.

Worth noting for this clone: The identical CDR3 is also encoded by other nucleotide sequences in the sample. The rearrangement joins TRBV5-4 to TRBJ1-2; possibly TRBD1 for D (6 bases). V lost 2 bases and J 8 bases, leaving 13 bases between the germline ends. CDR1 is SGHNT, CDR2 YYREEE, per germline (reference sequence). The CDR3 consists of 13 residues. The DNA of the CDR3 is TGTGCCAGCAGCTTACAGGGTGCGGGAGGCTACACCTTC. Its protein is CASSLQGAGGYTF.

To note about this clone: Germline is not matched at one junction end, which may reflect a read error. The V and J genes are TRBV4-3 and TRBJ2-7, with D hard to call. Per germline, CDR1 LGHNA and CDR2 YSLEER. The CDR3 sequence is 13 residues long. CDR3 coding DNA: TGCGCCAGCAGCCAAGATCTGGGTTTCCCTACAAGATTC. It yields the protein CASSQDLGFPTRF.

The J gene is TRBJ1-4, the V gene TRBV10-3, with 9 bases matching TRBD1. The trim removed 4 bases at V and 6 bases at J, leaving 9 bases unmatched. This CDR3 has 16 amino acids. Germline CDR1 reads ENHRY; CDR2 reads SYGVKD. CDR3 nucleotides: TGTGCCATCAGTGGGAGTCCGGGACAGGGTTATGAAAAACTGTTTTTT. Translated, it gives CAISGSPGQGYEKLFF.

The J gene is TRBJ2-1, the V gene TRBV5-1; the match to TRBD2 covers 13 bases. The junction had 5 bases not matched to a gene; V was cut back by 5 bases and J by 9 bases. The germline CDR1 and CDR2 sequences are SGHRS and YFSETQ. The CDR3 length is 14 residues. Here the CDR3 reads CASRPLAGGPEQFF. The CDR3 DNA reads TGCGCCAGCAGGCCACTAGCGGGAGGGCCTGAGCAGTTCTTC.

CDR3 in amino acids: CASSFPPGAEVVETQYF. For the CDR3, the DNA is TGTGCCAGCAGTTTCCCCCCGGGTGCGGAGGTAGTAGAGACCCAGTACTTC. The chain has TRBV27 and TRBJ2-5, with a tentative D call TRBD2 (5 bases). The CDR3 consists of 17 residues. Germline V gene lookup returns CDR1 MNHEY and CDR2 SMNVEV (reference sequence). V was shortened by 3 bases and J by 4 bases, with 21 bases between the two germline ends.

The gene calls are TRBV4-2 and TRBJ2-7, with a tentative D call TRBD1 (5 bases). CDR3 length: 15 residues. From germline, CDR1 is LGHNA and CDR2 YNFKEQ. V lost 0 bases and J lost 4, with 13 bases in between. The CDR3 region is CASSQEGRAFYEQYF. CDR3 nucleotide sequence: TGTGCCAGCAGCCAAGAGGGCAGGGCTTTTTACGAGCAGTACTTC.

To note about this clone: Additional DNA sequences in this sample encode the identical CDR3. CDR3 nucleotide sequence: TGCGCCAGCAGCTTGGACACAACCCGGGGGGCTAGCGGGAGGGCCTTTGGTGTTTACGAGCAGTACTTC. Translated: CASSLDTTRGASGRAFGVYEQYF. The chain joins TRBV5-1 to TRBJ2-7, with TRBD2 identical over 12 bases. The CDR3 contains 23 residues. Germline assignment: CDR1 SGHRS and CDR2 YFSETQ. The V gene end was trimmed by 0 bases and the J gene end by 4 bases; junction bases not matched to a gene: 26.